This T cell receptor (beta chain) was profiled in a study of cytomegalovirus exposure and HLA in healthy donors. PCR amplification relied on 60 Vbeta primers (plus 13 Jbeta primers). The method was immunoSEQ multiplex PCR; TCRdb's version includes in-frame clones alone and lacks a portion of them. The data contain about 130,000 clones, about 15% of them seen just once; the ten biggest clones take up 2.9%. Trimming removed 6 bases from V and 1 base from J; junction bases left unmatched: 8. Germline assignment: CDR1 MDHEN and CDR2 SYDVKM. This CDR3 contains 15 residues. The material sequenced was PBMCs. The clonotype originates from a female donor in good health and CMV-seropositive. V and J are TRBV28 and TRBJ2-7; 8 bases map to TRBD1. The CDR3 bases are TGTGCCAGCAGCGCGCGGGACAGGCCGTCCTACGAGCAGTACTTC. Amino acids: CASSARDRPSYEQYF.